This T cell receptor beta chain was obtained from a study of blood T cell repertoires in COVID-19. For the study at large: Material from acute and convalescent COVID-19 was sourced from the United States, Italy and Spain.

Measured with immunoSEQ multiplex PCR; TCRdb has only the in-frame clones, and not every one. This table has approximately 360,000 clones, approximately 87% appearing once. This clone was seen only once. Cohort placement rested on clinical history that participants reported themselves. Trimming took off 0 bases at V and 3 bases at J, with 6 bases between the two ends. The CDR3 loop spans 14 amino acids. Germline loops: CDR1 SGDLS, CDR2 YYNGEE. The sequence was obtained from a man in his forties in a cohort exposed to, infected with or recovered from COVID-19 (not recorded which). The sample comprised PBMCs or T cells enriched from blood (not recorded which). The chain uses TRBV9 and TRBJ2-2; unclear D gene. As DNA, the CDR3 is TGTGCCAGCAGCGTAGGCGGAGACACCGGGGAGCTGTTTTTT. Its protein is CASSVGGDTGELFF.